This TCR beta chain was sequenced for a study of molecular identifiers for immune sequencing clone quantification. MiXCR, run by TCRdb on the PCR reads, gives a single entry per CDR3 protein. Altogether about 640,000 distinct CDR3 sequences are present, 20% being singletons, with the ten largest covering 0.85% to 0.9%. Sorted naive CD8 T cells, roughly 17,000 to 1,100,000, were sequenced from 10%, 30% or 50% RNA. The CDR3 sequence is 12 residues long. Germline-derived CDR1 and CDR2 are SQVTM and ANQGSEA. Trimming cost V 3 bases and J 1 base, with 6 bases left between them. The study, taken as a whole, reports: Over 99% of effector molecules, but under 1% in naive cells, were held by clones with more than 20 RNA copies.

The table lists this clonotype with many counts. Its antigen is as yet unknown. The sequence was obtained from a human donor in good health. Some libraries in this study had Jurkat cell RNA spiked in. The rearrangement joins TRBV29-1 to TRBJ2-5; the D gene is possibly TRBD1 (5 bases). Sequenced: naive CD8+ T cells from blood, with Jurkat cell RNA spiked in. The subset here: FACS-sorted CD8+CD4-CCR7+CD45RA+ naive T cells. CDR3 nucleotides: TGCAGCGTTGATAGGGGCCAAGAGACCCAGTACTTC. This encodes CSVDRGQETQYF. Looking up the rest from reference TRBV29-1 and TRBJ2-5 gives the full variable domain: SAVISQKPSRDICQRGTSLTIQCQVDSQVTMMFWYRQQPGQSLTLIATANQGSEATYESGFVIDKFPISRPNLTFSTLTVSNMSPEDSSIYLCSVDRGQETQYFGPGTRLLVL.